This TCR beta chain was recovered during a study of cytomegalovirus exposure and HLA in healthy donors. Background on the study: Unique TCR beta sequences numbering 120 million or so came from 150 million to 200 million T cells in an earlier analysis.

Germline values: CDR1 SGHTA, CDR2 FQGNSA. Trimming shortened V by 1 base and J by 10 bases, and 10 bases separated the two germline ends. This CDR3 is 13 amino acids long. The study's findings and limits: What TCR beta sequences reportedly achieved was accurate prediction of HLA-A and HLA-B alleles in most subjects. Being productive about 87% or about 30% of the time was typical of most TCR beta V segments in an earlier analysis. In a later analysis, a genetic analysis reported fewer productive-TCR N-insertions in an Asian-associated ancestry cluster than the cohort average.

On this clone: The antigen remains unidentified.

Primers: 60 Vbeta forward and 13 Jbeta reverse. The repertoire was sequenced with immunoSEQ multiplex PCR; TCRdb's copy has only in-frame clones and lacks some. The table has about 270,000 clones, around 65% seen once. Sequencing was done on a sample of PBMCs. This receptor was obtained from a female donor in good health and CMV-seronegative. The chain employs TRBV7-2 and TRBJ1-4; tentatively, D is TRBD1 (6 bases). CDR3 in amino acids: CASSLDTGLKLFF. For the CDR3, the DNA is TGTGCCAGCAGCTTAGATACAGGGTTAAAACTGTTTTTT.